The sequence of this TCR beta chain was determined in a study of blood T cell repertoires in COVID-19. The overall study: Samples of COVID-19 (acute and convalescent) were obtained from the United States, Italy and Spain.

TCRdb's table, derived via immunoSEQ multiplex PCR, lists solely in-frame clones and lacks some. The sample lists approximately 150,000 clones, around 80% seen once, with about 10% in the top ten. Trimming cost V 5 bases and J 7 bases; bases outside gene matches: 8. The CDR3 totals 14 residues. Per germline, CDR1 GTSNPN and CDR2 SVGIG (reference sequence). The sample taken for sequencing was peripheral blood. The sequence derives from a man in his sixties with active or convalescent COVID-19. This sequence joins TRBV30 and TRBJ1-5; 10 positions agree with TRBD1. CDR3 loop: CAWDRGLSGQPQHF. DNA of the CDR3: TGTGCCTGGGACAGGGGGCTAAGCGGACAGCCCCAGCATTTT. The complete variable domain, with remaining parts taken from reference TRBV30 and TRBJ1-5, reads SQTIHQWPATLVQPVGSPLSLECTVEGTSNPNLYWYRQAAGRGLQLLFYSVGIGQISSEVPQNLSASRPQDRQFILSSKKLLLSDSGFYLCAWDRGLSGQPQHFGDGTRLSIL.